Here is one T cell receptor beta chain with its context. This sample was included in a study of control samples from healthy donors and cancer patients. TCRdb keeps only in-frame clones here, not all; method: immunoSEQ multiplex PCR. The sample includes 150,000 or so clones, roughly 93% seen only once; the top ten take roughly 6.2%. Germline V gene sequence: CDR1 SGHTA, CDR2 FQGNSA. This CDR3 contains 14 residues. J lost 11 bases, V lost 5 bases, and 14 bases had no gene match. This receptor was obtained from a man younger than 30 in good health. This chain connects TRBV7-2 to TRBJ1-1; 7 bases line up with TRBD1. Material for sequencing was blood. CDR3 nucleotides: TGTGCCAGCAGCCCAGGGGGGGGAAGGATAGGGGCTTTCTTT. Its protein product is CASSPGGGRIGAFF.